Listed below are T cell receptor beta chains from one sample, sequenced in a study of OX40 agonist ivuxolimab in advanced cancers. The repertoire was sequenced with immunoSEQ multiplex PCR; TCRdb's copy has only in-frame clones and lacks some. Among over 70,000 clones, just over 85% were seen once, and the ten largest hold 1.5% to 2.5%. The sample was CD4+ or CD8+ T cells sorted from blood, taken in a trial of the OX40 agonist ivuxolimab. The receptors were gathered from an adult with an advanced solid tumor such as melanoma, head and neck, liver or kidney cancer. Both conserved end residues are part of each CDR3. A D gene is named only where the DNA matches it firmly. Clone size is given for some rows only: seen once, a few or many times, or a class if the clone is expanded.

TRBV6-1	TRBD1	-	TRBJ1-2	CASRLQGTYGYTF	TGTGCCAGCAGACTACAGGGGACCTATGGCTACACCTTC
TRBV27	-	-	TRBJ2-7	CASGRTKAYEQYF	TGTGCCAGCGGTCGGACCAAAGCCTACGAGCAGTACTTC
TRBV4-1	-	-	TRBJ2-1	CASSQERGTYNEQFF	TGCGCCAGCAGCCAAGAGAGGGGAACGTACAATGAGCAGTTCTTC
TRBV30	TRBD1	once	TRBJ2-7	CAWTPRDRGVEQYF	TGTGCCTGGACCCCCCGGGACAGGGGTGTGGAGCAGTACTTC
TRBV6-5	-	-	TRBJ2-7	CASSYDGHHSYEQYF	TGTGCCAGCAGTTACGACGGACACCACTCCTACGAGCAGTACTTC
TRBV5-1	-	-	TRBJ1-4	CASSSSDIPTNEKLFF	TGCGCCAGCAGCTCCTCCGACATACCAACTAATGAAAAACTGTTTTTT
TRBV15	-	-	TRBJ2-7	CATSRGGAPIYEQYF	TGTGCCACCAGCAGAGGAGGGGCCCCGATCTACGAGCAGTACTTC
TRBV2	-	-	TRBJ2-2	CASSEALGRIDTGELFF	TGTGCCAGCAGTGAAGCTTTGGGACGAATCGACACCGGGGAGCTGTTTTTT
TRBV14	-	-	TRBJ2-2	CASSQDTRTGELFF	TGTGCCAGCAGCCAAGATACGAGGACCGGGGAGCTGTTTTTT
TRBV5-4	-	-	TRBJ1-5	CASSTGAPGSNQPQHF	TGTGCCAGCAGCACGGGTGCCCCCGGGAGCAATCAGCCCCAGCATTTT
TRBV28	-	-	TRBJ2-7	CASSATGTYEQYF	TGTGCCAGCAGTGCAACCGGGACATACGAGCAGTACTTC
TRBV28	-	-	TRBJ1-6	CASSLSAGSYNSPLHF	TGTGCCAGCAGTTTATCCGCGGGCTCCTATAATTCACCCCTCCACTTT
TRBV5-6	-	-	TRBJ1-5	CASSLGPLNSAQHF	TGTGCCAGCAGCTTGGGCCCCCTCAATTCGGCCCAGCATTTT
TRBV5-5	-	few	TRBJ2-1	CASSLRLAPSEQFF	TGTGCCAGCAGCTTGCGTCTAGCGCCAAGTGAGCAGTTCTTC
TRBV5-1	-	-	TRBJ1-1	CASSLKRVNTEAFF	TGCGCCAGCAGCTTGAAGAGGGTGAACACTGAAGCTTTCTTT
TRBV5-1	TRBD2	-	TRBJ2-1	CASSALATSGGASEQFF	TGCGCCAGCAGCGCTCTGGCCACTAGCGGGGGGGCCAGTGAGCAGTTCTTC
TRBV19	-	-	TRBJ1-3	CATKGQGRGNTIYF	TGTGCCACAAAGGGGCAGGGGAGGGGAAACACCATATATTTT
TRBV30	-	few	TRBJ1-2	CAWSQGNYGYTF	TGTGCCTGGAGCCAGGGTAACTATGGCTACACCTTC
TRBV4-2	-	-	TRBJ2-1	CASSQEPAPEYNEQFF	TGTGCCAGCAGCCAAGAACCCGCGCCGGAGTACAATGAGCAGTTCTTC
TRBV28	TRBD2	-	TRBJ2-7	CASSLWRGGAYEQYF	TGTGCCAGCAGTTTATGGCGCGGGGGGGCCTACGAGCAGTACTTC
TRBV6-5	-	-	TRBJ1-1	CASSRRARTEAFF	TGTGCCAGCAGCCGCAGGGCCAGGACTGAAGCTTTCTTT
TRBV6-6	-	-	TRBJ2-5	CASSYGRETQYF	TGTGCCAGCAGTTACGGGCGAGAGACCCAGTACTTC
TRBV14	-	-	TRBJ2-3	CASSQDGAGSQDTQYF	TGTGCCAGCAGCCAAGACGGGGCGGGGTCTCAAGATACGCAGTATTTT